The 27 T cell receptor beta chains presented below share a single source sample, sequenced in a study of T cell responses to AZD1222 COVID-19 vaccine. Here immunoSEQ multiplex PCR was the method, and the copy in TCRdb shows in-frame clones only, minus some. Counted here are 150,000 to 200,000 clones, less than 90% occurring once; the ten biggest clones make up 1.5% to 2%. Sequences were derived from peripheral blood, sampled on day 0 of AZD1222 vaccination. These receptor sequences come from an adult in good health.

CDR3 protein: CTSSPTENYEQYV. The CDR3 DNA reads TGCACCAGCAGCCCGACAGAAAACTACGAGCAGTACGTC. The chain combines TRBV1 with TRBJ2-7; TRBD1, the table's D call, lacks a check against the DNA. TRBV1 is listed as a pseudogene. This CDR3 is built from 13 residues.

This rearrangement joins TRBV9 to TRBJ2-1; TRBD1 is a possible D gene (6 bases). This CDR3 is built from 16 residues. Trimming took 2 bases from V and 2 from J, leaving 14 bases between them. Germline V lookup: CDR1 SGDLS, CDR2 YYNGEE. The CDR3 is CASSVSTGSTYNEQFF. Here the CDR3 DNA reads TGTGCCAGCAGCGTGAGTACAGGGAGCACCTACAATGAGCAGTTCTTC.

The chain uses TRBV6-5 and TRBJ2-5; tentatively, D is TRBD2 (6 bases). The CDR3 has 14 residues. The V and J ends lost 2 bases and 5 bases respectively, with 12 bases between them. In germline, CDR1 is MNHEY, CDR2 SVGAGI. The CDR3 is CASSYRGTWETQYF. CDR3 DNA sequence: TGTGCCAGCAGTTACCGGGGGACCTGGGAGACCCAGTACTTC.

The chain has TRBV5-1 and TRBJ1-1; D unresolved. The germline V and J ends were trimmed by 0 bases and 11 bases, with 8 bases remaining between them. CDR1 is SGHRS, CDR2 YFSETQ, per germline. The CDR3 contains 11 residues. CDR3 in amino acids: CASSLGDRAFF. CDR3 nucleotides: TGCGCCAGCAGCTTGGGCGATAGGGCTTTCTTT.

The chain employs TRBV6-1 and TRBJ1-1; TRBD1 matches at 8 bases. J was trimmed by 0 bases and V by 1 base; bases with no gene match: 10. Looked up from germline, CDR1 is MNHNS and CDR2 is SASEGT. This CDR3 has 18 amino acids. CDR3 nucleotides: TGTGCCAGCAGTGAAGGTCGGGGCAGGGGGCGAATGAACACTGAAGCTTTCTTT. Translating gives CASSEGRGRGRMNTEAFF.

The chain carries TRBV7-6 and TRBJ1-6; perhaps TRBD1 as D (5 bases). The CDR3 extends over 15 amino acids. Trimming took off 4 bases at V and 6 bases at J, with 13 bases between the two ends. Looked up from germline, CDR1 is SGHVS and CDR2 is FNYEAQ. The CDR3 region is CASSSPRGINSPLHF. The CDR3 nucleotides are TGTGCCAGCAGCTCGCCTCGGGGGATTAATTCACCCCTCCACTTT.

The chain is built from TRBV5-1 and TRBJ2-3; either TRBD1 or TRBD2 may fit D (5 bases each). CDR1 SGHRS and CDR2 YFSETQ come from the germline V gene. The CDR3 covers 14 residues. V was clipped by 4 bases and J by 1 base, with 10 bases between them. The CDR3 reads CASSGRGGTDTQYF. CDR3 in DNA: TGCGCCAGCAGCGGAAGGGGAGGCACAGATACGCAGTATTTT. The full variable domain, rest sourced from reference TRBV5-1 and TRBJ2-3, is KAGVTQTPRYLIKTRGQQVTLSCSPISGHRSVSWYQQTPGQGLQFLFEYFSETQRNKGNFPGRFSGRQFSNSRSEMNVSTLELGDSALYLCASSGRGGTDTQYFGPGTRLTVL.

The genes are TRBV19 and TRBJ2-5, with 8 bases fitting TRBD1. CDR3 length: 16 residues. Trimming at V came to 4 bases and at J to 5 bases, leaving 12 bases not matched to a gene. The germline gives CDR1 LNHDA, CDR2 SQIVND (reference sequence). In nucleotides, the CDR3 is TGTGCCAGTAGTACCCCCAGAGCAGGGGGCCGCGAGACCCAGTACTTC. Translating it yields CASSTPRAGGRETQYF.

The rearrangement links TRBV5-1 to TRBJ2-2, with TRBD2 identical over 8 bases. V lost 0 bases and J lost 2; bases outside the gene matches: 12. Germline assignment: CDR1 SGHRS and CDR2 YFSETQ. CDR3 length: 19 amino acids. The chain's CDR3 is CASSLAVRGLAGNTGELFF. In DNA, the CDR3 is TGCGCCAGCAGCTTGGCCGTTCGAGGTCTAGCGGGTAACACCGGGGAGCTGTTTTTT.

This sequence joins TRBV7-9 and TRBJ2-1; 10 nucleotides line up with TRBD2. This CDR3 comprises 15 residues. V lost 1 base, J lost 7 bases, and 4 bases stayed unmatched. Germline V gene lookup returns CDR1 SEHNR and CDR2 FQNEAQ (reference sequence). The CDR3 sequence: CASSLGSGRVNEQFF. The CDR3 DNA reads as TGTGCCAGCAGCTTAGGGAGCGGGAGGGTGAATGAGCAGTTCTTC.

The CDR3 region has the DNA TGCGCCAGCAGCCAAGATCTGTCAGGAAATTACGAGCAGTACGTC. It encodes CASSQDLSGNYEQYV. The chain is built from TRBV4-1 and TRBJ2-7, with D hard to call. V lost 0 bases to trimming and J lost 4 bases, with 13 bases between them. This CDR3 is 15 amino acids long. From germline, CDR1 is MGHRA and CDR2 YSYEKL.

The chain recombines TRBV7-8 with TRBJ1-1; D gene uncertain. The CDR3 contains 13 residues. With 5 bases removed from V and 8 bases from J, the gap between germline ends came to 15 bases. Germline V gene lookup returns CDR1 SGHVS and CDR2 FQNEAQ. The DNA for the CDR3 is TGTGCCAGCAGCGAGGGCAGATATAGAGAAGCTTTCTTT. Protein: CASSEGRYREAFF.

The chain recombines TRBV5-6 with TRBJ1-2; D call uncertain. The V end lost 3 bases, the J end lost 4 bases, and 7 bases lay between the germline ends. The V gene's germline CDR1 is SGHDT and CDR2 YYEEEE. This CDR3 is built from 12 residues. The chain's CDR3 is CASSSGIYGYTF. The DNA for the CDR3 is TGTGCCAGCAGCTCAGGAATCTATGGCTACACCTTC.

In this sample, this clone turned up once. The chain combines TRBV28 with TRBJ1-6; D remains ambiguous. The CDR3 consists of 14 residues. The V gene lost 7 bases and the J gene lost 4 bases, with 11 bases spanning the gap. In germline, CDR1 is MDHEN, CDR2 SYDVKM. The DNA for the CDR3 is TGTGCCAGCACCCTGAGGGCATATAATTCACCCCTCCACTTT. This gives the protein CASTLRAYNSPLHF.

The V call is TRBV28, the J call TRBJ2-1; 10 bases align to TRBD2. Per germline, CDR1 MDHEN and CDR2 SYDVKM. CDR3 size: 16 residues. V gave up 5 bases and J gave up 9 bases; unmatched junction bases: 13. CDR3: CASSPGSGGAGVEQFF. The CDR3 DNA sequence: TGTGCCAGCAGTCCCGGGAGCGGGGGGGCTGGAGTTGAGCAGTTCTTC.

This clone was seen more than once but under ten times. The chain links TRBV5-1 to TRBJ2-6; the match to TRBD2 covers 10 bases. Trimming took 0 bases from V and 1 from J; bases not matched to a gene: 1. The CDR3 consists of 17 residues. The germline gives CDR1 SGHRS, CDR2 YFSETQ. The CDR3 sequence is CASSLGTSGSGANVLTF. The DNA for the CDR3 is TGCGCCAGCAGCTTGGGGACTAGCGGTTCTGGGGCCAACGTCCTGACTTTC. Drawing the rest from reference TRBV5-1 and TRBJ2-6, the complete variable domain is KAGVTQTPRYLIKTRGQQVTLSCSPISGHRSVSWYQQTPGQGLQFLFEYFSETQRNKGNFPGRFSGRQFSNSRSEMNVSTLELGDSALYLCASSLGTSGSGANVLTFGAGSRLTVL.

The chain employs TRBV19 and TRBJ1-5; D possibly corresponds to TRBD1 (5 bases). CDR3 length: 17 amino acids. Germline V gene data show CDR1 as LNHDA and CDR2 as SQIVND (reference sequence). Trimming removed 4 bases from V and 7 bases from J, with 23 bases in between. In DNA, the CDR3 is TGTGCCAGTAGTACTAGTGCAGGGCCGTCAGTCTACCAGCCCCAGCATTTT. This encodes CASSTSAGPSVYQPQHF.

The chain links TRBV5-1 to TRBJ2-1, with 9 bases that match TRBD2. Germline lookup yields CDR1 SGHRS and CDR2 YFSETQ. V gave up 3 bases and J gave up 10 bases; unmatched junction bases: 8. This CDR3 has 14 residues. The DNA for the CDR3 is TGCGCCAGCAGCTCTCCGGGACTAGCTGAGGAGCAGTTCTTC. Its protein is CASSSPGLAEEQFF.

V and J are TRBV2 and TRBJ1-5; the match to TRBD1 covers 8 bases. The V and J ends lost 6 bases and 1 base, in that order; junction bases with no gene match: 5. This CDR3 contains 15 residues. In germline, CDR1 is SNHLY, CDR2 FYNNEI. CDR3 DNA: TGTGCCAGCAGGGGACAGGATTTGAGCAATCAGCCCCAGCATTTT. Amino acid sequence: CASRGQDLSNQPQHF.

The chain combines TRBV6-5 with TRBJ1-4; D may be TRBD1 (5 bases). The germline V gene encodes CDR1 MNHEY and CDR2 SVGAGI. Trimming removed 4 bases at V and 0 bases at J, with 12 bases between. CDR3 length equals 16 residues. The chain's CDR3 is CASSLGKGSTNEKLFF. The CDR3, as DNA: TGTGCCAGCAGTTTGGGGAAGGGGTCAACTAATGAAAAACTGTTTTTT.

This chain connects TRBV11-1 to TRBJ1-2; tentatively, D is TRBD1 (5 bases). With 5 bases removed from V and 8 bases from J, the gap between germline ends came to 15 bases. This CDR3 contains 13 residues. Germline CDR1 SGHAT, CDR2 FQDESV (reference sequence). CDR3 DNA: TGTGCCAGCAGCCCCTCCGGGGCCTACGGCTACACCTTC. Translation gives CASSPSGAYGYTF.

V is TRBV28 and J is TRBJ1-1; D not certain. The CDR3 spans 13 residues. CDR1 is MDHEN and CDR2 is SYDVKM in the germline V gene. V was trimmed by 2 bases and J by 6 bases, leaving 10 bases between them. The CDR3 reads CASSLHPWAEAFF. The DNA of the CDR3 is TGTGCCAGCAGTTTACATCCCTGGGCTGAAGCTTTCTTT. The variable domain in full, with the rest retrieved from reference TRBV28 and TRBJ1-1, is DVKVTQSSRYLVKRTGEKVFLECVQDMDHENMFWYRQDPGLGLRLIYFSYDVKMKEKGDIPEGYSVSREKKERFSLILESASTNQTSMYLCASSLHPWAEAFFGQGTRLTVV.

J is TRBJ2-6 and V is TRBV18; 8 positions match TRBD1. CDR3 length equals 15 residues. Germline loops: CDR1 KGHSH, CDR2 LQKENI. V lost 4 bases to trimming and J lost 2 bases; unmatched junction nucleotides: 1. CDR3 protein: CASSQDRAGANVLTF. CDR3 coding DNA: TGTGCCAGCTCACAGGACAGGGCTGGGGCCAACGTCCTGACTTTC.

The chain links TRBV9 to TRBJ1-2; D possibly corresponds to TRBD1 (6 bases). The CDR3 extends over 12 amino acids. Germline CDR1 and CDR2: SGDLS and YYNGEE. V lost 5 bases and J lost 9, with 14 bases in between. The CDR3 nucleotides read TGTGCCAGCAGTGAAGGGGGTGATAGCTACACCTTC. This codes for CASSEGGDSYTF. Complete variable domain (other parts from reference TRBV9 and TRBJ1-2): DSGVTQTPKHLITATGQRVTLRCSPRSGDLSVYWYQQSLDQGLQFLIQYYNGEERAKGNILERFSAQQFPDLHSELNLSSLELGDSALYFCASSEGGDSYTFGSGTRLTVV.

The V gene is TRBV18, the J gene TRBJ1-1, with 8 bases fitting TRBD1. The germline V gene encodes CDR1 KGHSH and CDR2 LQKENI. J lost 5 bases, V lost 5 bases, and 7 bases had no gene match. The CDR3 spans 14 residues. In DNA form, the CDR3 reads TGTGCCAGCTCAGCAGGGGGCGCGGGTACTGAAGCTTTCTTT. Its translation is CASSAGGAGTEAFF.

This rearrangement joins TRBV5-1 to TRBJ1-1; perhaps TRBD1 as D (6 bases). The CDR3 extends over 16 amino acids. Germline V gives CDR1 SGHRS, CDR2 YFSETQ. The ends were cut back, 5 bases at V and 0 bases at J, with 17 bases in the middle. The DNA for the CDR3 is TGCGCCAGCAGTTCTCCCGGGGGGGCCATGAACACTGAAGCTTTCTTT. This encodes CASSSPGGAMNTEAFF.

The chain uses TRBV2 and TRBJ1-1, with D unclear. V was shortened by 4 bases and J by 3 bases, with 9 bases between the two germline ends. This CDR3 region has 13 residues. Germline V gene data show CDR1 as SNHLY and CDR2 as FYNNEI. CDR3 nucleotide sequence: TGTGCCAGCAGTGGGGCCGGATACACTGAAGCTTTCTTT. Its translation: CASSGAGYTEAFF.